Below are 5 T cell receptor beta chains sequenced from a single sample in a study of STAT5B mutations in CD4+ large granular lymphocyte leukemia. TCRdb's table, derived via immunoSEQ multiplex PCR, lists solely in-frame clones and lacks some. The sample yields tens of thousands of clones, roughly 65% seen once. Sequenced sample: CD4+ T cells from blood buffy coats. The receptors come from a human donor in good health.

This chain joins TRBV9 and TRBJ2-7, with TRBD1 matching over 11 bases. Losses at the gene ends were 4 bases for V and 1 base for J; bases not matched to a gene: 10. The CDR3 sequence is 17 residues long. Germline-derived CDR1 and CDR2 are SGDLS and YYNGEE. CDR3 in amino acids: CASSPRTGTGGSYEQYF. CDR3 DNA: TGTGCCAGCAGCCCCCGGACCGGGACAGGGGGATCCTACGAGCAGTACTTC. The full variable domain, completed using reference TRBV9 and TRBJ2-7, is DSGVTQTPKHLITATGQRVTLRCSPRSGDLSVYWYQQSLDQGLQFLIQYYNGEERAKGNILERFSAQQFPDLHSELNLSSLELGDSALYFCASSPRTGTGGSYEQYFGPGTRLTVT.

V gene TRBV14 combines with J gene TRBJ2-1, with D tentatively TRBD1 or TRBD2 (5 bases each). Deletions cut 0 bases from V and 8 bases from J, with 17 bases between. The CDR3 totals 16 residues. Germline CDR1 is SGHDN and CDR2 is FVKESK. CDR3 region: CASSQDPDGARDEQFF. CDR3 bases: TGTGCCAGCAGCCAAGACCCGGACGGGGCGCGCGATGAGCAGTTCTTC.

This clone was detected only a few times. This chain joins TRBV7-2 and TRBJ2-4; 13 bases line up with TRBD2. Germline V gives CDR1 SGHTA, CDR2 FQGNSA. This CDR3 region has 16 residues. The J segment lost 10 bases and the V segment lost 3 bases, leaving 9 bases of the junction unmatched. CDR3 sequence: CASSFPGLAGRTIQYF. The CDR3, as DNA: TGTGCCAGCAGCTTCCCGGGACTAGCGGGGAGAACTATTCAGTACTTC. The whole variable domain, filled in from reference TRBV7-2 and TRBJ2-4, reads GAGVSQSPSNKVTEKGKDVELRCDPISGHTALYWYRQSLGQGLEFLIYFQGNSAPDKSGLPSDRFSAERTGGSVSTLTIQRTQQEDSAVYLCASSFPGLAGRTIQYFGAGTRLSVL.

This CDR3 reads CAWSTGISKNIQYF. The CDR3 DNA sequence: TGTGCCTGGAGTACAGGGATTTCCAAAAACATTCAGTACTTC. The chain has TRBV30 and TRBJ2-4, with a tentative D call TRBD1 (6 bases). Germline V CDR1 and CDR2: GTSNPN, SVGIG (reference sequence). V lost 2 bases to trimming and J lost 2 bases, with 10 bases between them. The CDR3 consists of 14 residues.

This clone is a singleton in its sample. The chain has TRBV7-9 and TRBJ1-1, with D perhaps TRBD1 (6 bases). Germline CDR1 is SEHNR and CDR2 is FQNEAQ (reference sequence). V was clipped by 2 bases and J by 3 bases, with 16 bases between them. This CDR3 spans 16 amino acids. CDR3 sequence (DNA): TGTGCCAGCAGCTTATCCGGGGGGCGAGGGGACACTGAAGCTTTCTTT. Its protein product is CASSLSGGRGDTEAFF.